The T cell receptor beta chain described here comes from a study of T cells in Graves' hyperthyroidism and ophthalmopathy. Source material for PBMCs was over 7.5 ml fresh peripheral blood. CDR3 length equals 13 residues. V lost 2 bases to trimming and J lost 5 bases, with 9 bases between them. The germline V gene has CDR1 MNHEY and CDR2 SVGEGT. TCR beta CDR3 sequences were amplified from RNA transcripts. First-round RT-PCR targeting the TCR CDR3 was performed with the HTBI primer set. TCRdb re-called the multiplex PCR reads through MiXCR, storing one row per CDR3 protein. The table records some 570,000 distinct CDR3 sequences, 14% of them present only once. Study results and caveats: Most clonotypes that expanded in the thyroid above 0.001 also showed up in blood.

This clonotype came up once. The antigen is undetermined. This sequence was found in a woman aged 18-29 years with Graves' ophthalmopathy. V is TRBV6-2 or TRBV6-3 and J is TRBJ2-5; D is ambiguous. Sequences were obtained from blood. CDR3 residues: CASSYDAMETQYF. In nucleotides, the CDR3 is TGTGCCAGCAGTTACGACGCCATGGAGACCCAGTACTTC.